The 11 T cell receptor beta chains given below trace back to one sample, sequenced in a study of blood T cells in healthy people across ages. Primers used in a second PCR of about 6 to 12 cycles were a sample-barcoded 5' primer and a J-beta primer mix. TCRdb re-called the 5' RACE reads through MiXCR, storing one row per CDR3 protein. The repertoire holds 1.4 million or so distinct CDR3 sequences, with approximately 43% as singletons. The sample comprised blood. Receptor source: a woman under 30 in good health.

This clonotype has only a few counts. This chain connects TRBV7-2 to TRBJ2-5; 8 bases are a match to TRBD1. V gave up 4 bases and J gave up 2 bases; unmatched junction bases: 6. CDR1 and CDR2 (germline): SGHTA, FQGNSA. CDR3 size: 15 residues. The DNA for the CDR3 is TGTGCCAGCAGCTCCGGCAGGGGGCGTCAAGAGACCCAGTACTTC. This encodes CASSSGRGRQETQYF.

This chain connects TRBV5-1 to TRBJ2-5; 7 positions match TRBD1. Germline assignment: CDR1 SGHRS and CDR2 YFSETQ. J was trimmed by 2 bases and V by 4 bases; bases with no gene match: 11. The CDR3 length is 16 residues. As DNA, the CDR3 is TGCGCCAGCAGCGGCAGGACAGGACAAGCTCAAGAGACCCAGTACTTC. Amino acid sequence: CASSGRTGQAQETQYF.

This clonotype has just a few counts. V is TRBV12-3 or TRBV12-4 and J is TRBJ2-1; D call uncertain. Near its end, the DNA agrees better with TRBJ2-7, so the J call may be wrong. The CDR3 runs 14 residues. For the CDR3, the DNA is TGTGCCAGCAGTACCGGGCCCTTCTACAATGAGCAGTACTTC. It is translated as CASSTGPFYNEQYF.

Remarks on this clonotype: Germline is not matched at one junction end, which may reflect a read error. V and J are TRBV7-2 and TRBJ2-3, with 8 bases fitting TRBD1. The CDR3 has 15 residues. Germline V gene sequence: CDR1 SGHTA, CDR2 FQGNSA. The CDR3 reads CAGSDRTGQADTQYF. CDR3 coding DNA: TGTGCCGGCAGCGACAGGACAGGGCAGGCAGATACGCAGTATTTT.

This clonotype came up many times. The rearrangement uses TRBV7-2 and TRBJ2-3, with D hard to call. V was pared by 5 bases and J by 2 bases, with 5 bases between. The CDR3 consists of 12 residues. Germline V gene sequence: CDR1 SGHTA, CDR2 FQGNSA. This CDR3 reads CASSRNTDTQYF. The CDR3 DNA reads TGTGCCAGCAGCCGAAACACAGATACGCAGTATTTT.

This clonotype was counted a few times. J is TRBJ1-4 and V is TRBV7-9; D is unclear. The CDR3 covers 15 residues. The V and J ends lost 5 bases and 0 bases respectively, with 10 bases between them. Germline CDR1 is SEHNR and CDR2 is FQNEAQ (reference sequence). DNA for the CDR3: TGTGCCAGCAGCCACGGATGGGCAACTAATGAAAAACTGTTTTTT. It specifies CASSHGWATNEKLFF.

The chain combines TRBV7-2 with TRBJ1-1; 9 bases align to TRBD1. Trimming at V came to 5 bases and at J to 11 bases, leaving 12 bases not matched to a gene. Germline lookup yields CDR1 SGHTA and CDR2 FQGNSA. The CDR3 spans 14 residues. The CDR3 is CASSAQGAARRAFF. DNA of the CDR3: TGTGCCAGCAGCGCACAGGGGGCTGCCAGGAGGGCTTTCTTT.

The sample holds one count of this clonotype. The J gene is TRBJ2-3, the V gene TRBV4-1; D gene unclear. Trimming took 1 base from V and 8 from J, leaving 10 bases between them. There are 13 residues in the CDR3. Germline loops: CDR1 MGHRA, CDR2 YSYEKL. The CDR3 sequence: CASSQGRQGTQYF. The CDR3 bases are TGCGCCAGCAGCCAAGGGCGACAAGGTACGCAGTATTTT.

This clonotype was counted once. At one of its ends the junction is not consistent with the germline gene, which may arise from a read error. V usage is TRBV30 and J usage is TRBJ2-5; D unclear. The CDR3 is 13 residues long. The V gene's germline CDR1 is GTSNPN and CDR2 SVGIG (reference sequence). The CDR3 protein is CARSNGPRETQYF. In DNA, the CDR3 is TGTGCCCGGAGTAACGGGCCGCGGGAGACCCAGTACTTC.

V and J are TRBV7-9 and TRBJ2-1; tentatively, D is TRBD2 (5 bases). The end of the DNA is better explained by TRBJ2-7, so the J call may be wrong. Germline loops: CDR1 SEHNR, CDR2 FQNEAQ (reference sequence). The CDR3 is 13 residues long. The CDR3 is CASSPSGRNEQYF. CDR3 in DNA: TGTGCCAGCAGCCCAAGCGGCCGCAATGAGCAGTACTTC.

The CDR3 nucleotides are TGTGCCAGCAGCTTTGGTGGGCTAGCGGGGTCAGATACGCAGTATTTT. Protein product: CASSFGGLAGSDTQYF. The V and J genes are TRBV5-4 and TRBJ2-3; TRBD2 agrees at 9 bases. The trim removed 2 bases at V and 4 bases at J, leaving 8 bases unmatched. CDR1 is SGHNT and CDR2 is YYREEE in the germline V gene (reference sequence). The CDR3 is 16 residues long.